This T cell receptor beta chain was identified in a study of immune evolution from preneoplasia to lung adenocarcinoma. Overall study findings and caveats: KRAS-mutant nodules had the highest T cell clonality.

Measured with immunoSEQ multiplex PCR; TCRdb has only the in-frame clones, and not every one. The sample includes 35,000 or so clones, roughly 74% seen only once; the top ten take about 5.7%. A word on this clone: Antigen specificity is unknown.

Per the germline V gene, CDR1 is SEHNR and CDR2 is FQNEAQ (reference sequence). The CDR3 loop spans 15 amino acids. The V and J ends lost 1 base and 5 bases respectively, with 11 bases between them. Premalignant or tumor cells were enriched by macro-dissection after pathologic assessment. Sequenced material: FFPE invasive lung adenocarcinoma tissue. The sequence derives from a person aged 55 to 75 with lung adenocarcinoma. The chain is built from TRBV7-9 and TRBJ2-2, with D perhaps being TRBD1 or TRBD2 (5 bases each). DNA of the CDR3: TGTGCCAGCAGCTTAGGGGACGTGGGGACCGGGGAGCTGTTTTTT. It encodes CASSLGDVGTGELFF.